This is a list of T cell receptor beta chains from one sample in a study of shared clonotypes between healthy human individuals. The protocol was immunoSEQ multiplex PCR, while the TCRdb copy is restricted to in-frame clones and leaves out a portion. This sample carries 1.5 million to 2.5 million clones, about 95% of them seen once, and the ten largest clones take approximately 1.2%. Sample: naive CD8+ T cells sorted from blood. The receptors here all came from a man aged 18 to 29 in good health. Both conserved end residues are part of each CDR3. Fields, in order: V gene, J gene, D gene, clone size, CDR3 length, CDR3 DNA, CDR3 protein. A D gene is named only where the DNA matches it firmly. Rows may omit the clone size; those that give it use once, few, many or a size class.

TRBV10-2	TRBJ1-1	NA	NA	13	TGCGCCAGCAGTGAACAGGTGTACACTGAAGCTTTCTTT	CASSEQVYTEAFF
TRBV5-4	TRBJ2-3	TRBD2	NA	17	TGTGCCAGCAGCCCCGGGACTAGCGGGCGCAACACAGATACGCAGTATTTT	CASSPGTSGRNTDTQYF
TRBV11-2	TRBJ2-1	NA	NA	14	TGTGCCAGCAGCTTCGAGGGGGACAAGGATGAGCAGTTCTTC	CASSFEGDKDEQFF
TRBV28	TRBJ2-7	TRBD2	once	14	TGTGCCAGCAGTTTTCAAATTCCGGGGGGCGAGCAGTACTTC	CASSFQIPGGEQYF
TRBV7-3	TRBJ1-6	NA	once	17	TGTGCCAGCAGCCCACCTGGGCAGAGCTCCTATAATTCACCCCTCCACTTT	CASSPPGQSSYNSPLHF
TRBV5-6	TRBJ2-7	NA	NA	14	TGTGCCAGCAGCTTGGCCTTCGGGGAGGAGGAGCAGTACTTC	CASSLAFGEEEQYF
TRBV7-9	TRBJ2-5	NA	NA	15	TGTGCCAGCAGCCCGACTGTGGGGACCCAAGAGACCCAGTACTTC	CASSPTVGTQETQYF
TRBV4-1	TRBJ1-2	NA	NA	13	TGCGCCAGCAGCCAAGAAATCGGTTGGGGCTACACCTTC	CASSQEIGWGYTF
TRBV7-9	TRBJ2-3	NA	NA	14	TGTGCCAGCAGCCCCACCTGGGGCGCAGATACGCAGTATTTT	CASSPTWGADTQYF
TRBV10-1	TRBJ2-1	NA	NA	13	TGCGCCAGCAGTGAGGGAAGATACAATGAGCAGTTCTTC	CASSEGRYNEQFF
TRBV6-5	TRBJ2-1	TRBD2	NA	16	TGTGCCAGCAGTCACTTTAGCGGGGGAGAATACAATGAGCAGTTCTTC	CASSHFSGGEYNEQFF
TRBV9	TRBJ2-7	TRBD1	NA	14	TGTGCCAGCAGCGTAGATGGACAGGGGGACGAGCAGTACTTC	CASSVDGQGDEQYF
TRBV28	TRBJ2-7	NA	once	13	TGTGCCAGCAGTTTCTTACAGGTAACCGAGCAGTACTTC	CASSFLQVTEQYF
TRBV6-9	TRBJ2-7	NA	NA	17	TGTGCCAGCAGTTATTCATCCCCCAGGGGTTCCTCCTACGAGCAGTACTTC	CASSYSSPRGSSYEQYF